This T cell receptor (beta chain) originates from a study of shared clonotypes between healthy human individuals. Healthy HIV-negative adults without recent acute infections or vaccinations served as donors. Study-wide results and caveats: The four-donor shared clonotypes exceeded non-shared clonotypes in generation probability, with non-shared ones scoring lower.

Worth noting for this clone: Its antigen is not known.

The table came from immunoSEQ multiplex PCR; TCRdb's copy has only in-frame clones and leaves some out. Of roughly 500,000 clones in the sample, 90% to 96% were seen once. Input material: naive CD4+ T cells sorted from blood. Stated subset: CD45RA+ positively selected. The sequence derives from a woman aged 25 to 45 in good health.

The DNA of the CDR3 is TGTGCCAGCAGTGGGGGGGGCTCCTACGAGCAGTACTTC. The encoded protein is CASSGGGSYEQYF. The chain has TRBV7-8 and TRBJ2-7; 7 bases line up with TRBD2. With 6 bases clipped from V and 0 bases from J, the junction kept 2 bases outside the gene matches. Germline V gene sequence: CDR1 SGHVS, CDR2 FQNEAQ. The CDR3 totals 13 residues.